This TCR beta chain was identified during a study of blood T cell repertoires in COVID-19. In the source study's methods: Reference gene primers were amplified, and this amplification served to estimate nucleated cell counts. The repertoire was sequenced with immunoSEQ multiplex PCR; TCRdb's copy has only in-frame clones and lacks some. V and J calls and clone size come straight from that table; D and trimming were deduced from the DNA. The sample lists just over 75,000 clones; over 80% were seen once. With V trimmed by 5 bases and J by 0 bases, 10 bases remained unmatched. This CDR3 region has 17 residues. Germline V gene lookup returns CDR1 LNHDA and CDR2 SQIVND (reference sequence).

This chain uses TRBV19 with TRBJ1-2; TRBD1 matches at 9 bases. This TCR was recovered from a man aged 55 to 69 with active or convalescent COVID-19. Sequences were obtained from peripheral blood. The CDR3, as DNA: TGTGCCAGTAGTGGGGGACAGGGAGGGACAGCTAACTATGGCTACACCTTC. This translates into CASSGGQGGTANYGYTF. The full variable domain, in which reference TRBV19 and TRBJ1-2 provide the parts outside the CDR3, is DGGITQSPKYLFRKEGQNVTLSCEQNLNHDAMYWYRQDPGQGLRLIYYSQIVNDFQKGDIAEGYSVSREKKESFPLTVTSAQKNPTAFYLCASSGGQGGTANYGYTFGSGTRLTVV.